This T cell receptor beta chain stems from a study of PD-1 blockade in classical Hodgkin lymphoma. CDR1 SGHRS and CDR2 YFSETQ come from the germline V gene. J gave up 6 bases and V 0 bases, and 0 bases lay outside the gene matches. The CDR3 spans 14 residues. Profiling relied on immunoSEQ multiplex PCR, and the TCRdb table lists in-frame clones only, not all of them. The table lists around 29,000 clones, 70% to 90% of them singletons. As to this clone: Other DNA sequences of this sample code for an identical CDR3.

Noted time point: cycle 4 day 1 (C4D1), after 6 weeks of nivolumab. The patients all showed relapse after autologous stem cell transplantation, while their brentuximab vedotin exposure varied. Out of thawed PBMCs, magnetic negative selection purified CD4+ T cells. This material consisted of CD4+ T cells from blood, taken before the fourth cycle of nivolumab. The rearrangement uses TRBV5-1 and TRBJ2-3, with 11 positions matching TRBD2. The clonotype was recovered from a human donor with classical Hodgkin lymphoma. CDR3 in amino acids: CASSLGTSGDTQYF. CDR3 DNA: TGCGCCAGCAGCTTGGGGACTAGCGGGGATACGCAGTATTTT.